The sequence of this T cell receptor beta chain was determined in a study of shared clonotypes between healthy human individuals. Study-level information: Each donor's CD4 naive and CD4 memory cells filled three plates apiece, CD8 naive two, and CD8 memory one.

V was pared by 2 bases and J by 5 bases, with 9 bases between. This CDR3 is built from 13 residues. Germline V gives CDR1 SEHNR, CDR2 FQNEAQ (reference sequence). Turning to this clone: The target antigen is unknown. Other nucleotide sequences from this sample produce the same CDR3.

Notes on the study in general: Against clonotypes common to all four donors, non-shared ones had lower generation probabilities.

Naive CD8 cells lacked CD45RO, underwent positive selection for CCR7 and left out terminally differentiated effector memory CD45RA+ cells. Generated by immunoSEQ multiplex PCR, the TCRdb table keeps only in-frame clones and is missing some. Found here are millions of clones, approximately 94% of them singletons; the top ten hold approximately 1.7%. The receptor comes from a man aged 18 to 29 in good health. Some clones in this sample may be carry-over from other donors' samples. Specimen: naive CD8+ T cells from PBMCs. The rearrangement uses TRBV7-9 and TRBJ1-1; D ambiguous. The CDR3 is CASSLSGNTEAFF. The CDR3 DNA reads TGTGCCAGCAGCTTATCAGGCAATACTGAAGCTTTCTTT.